The present T cell receptor beta chain was sequenced within a study of human T cells and chemical hapten exposure. The wider study: TCR yield per sample varied, mainly due to pooled library volumes.

The CDR3 covers 14 residues. The germline V and J ends were trimmed by 6 bases and 5 bases, with 14 bases remaining between them. Germline V gives CDR1 SGHTA, CDR2 FQGNSA. Study-wide findings and caveats: With regard to DPC sensitization, TCRs above 1 in 1000 frequency did not change.

Documented time point: healthy volunteer bleed at 2 weeks. The authors extracted total RNA from unfractionated whole blood. This clonotype was seen ten or more times. Antigen unknown. Individual cDNA molecules each carried unique molecular identifiers attached by the library. Study processing details: Samples held a median of approximately 96,000 TCRs, range roughly 20,000–700,000. From the RACE reads, TCRdb called clonotypes with MiXCR, one entry per CDR3 protein. Here the V and J calls rest on TCRdb's processing, not on the authors' analysis. The sample has about 130,000 distinct CDR3 sequences, approximately 9.5% seen once.

This TCR was sampled from a male donor in good health. Some clones in this sample may be carry-over from other donors' samples. J is TRBJ2-1 and V is TRBV7-2, with D maybe TRBD2 (6 bases). The sample was whole blood. DNA of the CDR3: TGTGCCAGCAGGGTCAGGCGGGACGACAATGAGCAGTTCTTC. It codes for CASRVRRDDNEQFF.